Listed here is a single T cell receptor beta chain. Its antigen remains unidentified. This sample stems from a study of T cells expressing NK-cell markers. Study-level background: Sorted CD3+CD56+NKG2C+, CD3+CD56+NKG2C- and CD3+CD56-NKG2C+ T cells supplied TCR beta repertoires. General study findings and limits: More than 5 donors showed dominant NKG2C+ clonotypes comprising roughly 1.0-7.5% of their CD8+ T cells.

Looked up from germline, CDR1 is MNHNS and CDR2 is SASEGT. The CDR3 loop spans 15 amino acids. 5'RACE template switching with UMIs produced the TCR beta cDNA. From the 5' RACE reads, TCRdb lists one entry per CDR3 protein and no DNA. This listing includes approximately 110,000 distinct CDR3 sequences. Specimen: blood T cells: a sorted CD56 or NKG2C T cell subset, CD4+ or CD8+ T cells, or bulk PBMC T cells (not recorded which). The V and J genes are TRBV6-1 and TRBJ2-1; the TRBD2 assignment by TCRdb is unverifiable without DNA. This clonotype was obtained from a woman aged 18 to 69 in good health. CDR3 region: CASTISAVGYNEQFF.